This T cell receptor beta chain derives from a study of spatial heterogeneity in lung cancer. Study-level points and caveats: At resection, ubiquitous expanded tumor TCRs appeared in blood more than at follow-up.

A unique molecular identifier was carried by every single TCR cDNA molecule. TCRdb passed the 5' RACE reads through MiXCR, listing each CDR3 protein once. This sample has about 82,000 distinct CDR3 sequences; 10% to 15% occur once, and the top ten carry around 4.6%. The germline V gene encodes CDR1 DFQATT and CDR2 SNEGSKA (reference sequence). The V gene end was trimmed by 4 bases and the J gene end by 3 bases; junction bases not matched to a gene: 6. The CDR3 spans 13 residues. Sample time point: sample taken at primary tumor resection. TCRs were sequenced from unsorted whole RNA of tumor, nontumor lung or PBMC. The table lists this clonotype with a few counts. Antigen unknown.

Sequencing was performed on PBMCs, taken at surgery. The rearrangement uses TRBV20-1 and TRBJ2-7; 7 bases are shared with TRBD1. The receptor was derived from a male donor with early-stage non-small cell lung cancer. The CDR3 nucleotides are TGCAGTGCTATCGACAGGGCTTTCTACGAGCAGTACTTC. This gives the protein CSAIDRAFYEQYF.